The clone carrying this T cell receptor (beta chain) is a singleton in its sample. This record belongs to a study of blood T cell repertoires in COVID-19. At the level of the study: Nucleic acid was either cDNA or gDNA, and it came from T cells, B-cell-depleted T cells, or PBMCs.

Per the authors' pipeline: Nucleated cell number was recorded as an estimate derived from reference gene primer amplification. TCRdb's copy holds only in-frame clones and misses some; the assay was immunoSEQ multiplex PCR. V and J calls and clone size are given by that table; D and trimming were obtained from the DNA. The sample carries roughly 210,000 clones, roughly 84% recorded once. Seattle's cohort entered during active infection and was followed longitudinally. This CDR3 region has 10 residues. With 11 bases removed from V and 3 bases from J, the gap between germline ends came to 4 bases. The germline gives CDR1 SEHNR, CDR2 FQNEAQ (reference sequence).

The V call is TRBV7-9, the J call TRBJ2-2, with D unresolved. Sequencing was performed on peripheral blood. The sequence was collected from a woman older than 75 with COVID-19, enrolled during active disease. The CDR3, as DNA: TGTGCCGTCGACACCGGGGAGCTGTTTTTT. It is translated as CAVDTGELFF.